The sequence of this TCR beta chain was determined in a study of blood T cell repertoires in COVID-19. Study context: Samples came from the United States, Italy and Spain, spanning acute and convalescent COVID-19.

This clone was seen a few times. Profiling relied on immunoSEQ multiplex PCR, and the TCRdb table lists in-frame clones only, not all of them. The table includes about 250,000 clones, 75% to 85% detected once. This CDR3 comprises 15 residues. The ends lost 4 bases at V and 10 bases at J; junction bases unmatched: 7. CDR1 and CDR2 (germline): SNHLY, FYNNEI. Seattle's cohort entered during active infection and was followed longitudinally. Material: peripheral blood. This chain joins TRBV2 and TRBJ1-6, with 10 bases lining up with TRBD1. The origin of this receptor is a middle-aged man with COVID-19, enrolled during active disease. The CDR3 spells CASSGWDRGRSPLHF. CDR3 in DNA: TGTGCCAGCAGTGGCTGGGACAGGGGAAGGTCACCCCTCCACTTT.